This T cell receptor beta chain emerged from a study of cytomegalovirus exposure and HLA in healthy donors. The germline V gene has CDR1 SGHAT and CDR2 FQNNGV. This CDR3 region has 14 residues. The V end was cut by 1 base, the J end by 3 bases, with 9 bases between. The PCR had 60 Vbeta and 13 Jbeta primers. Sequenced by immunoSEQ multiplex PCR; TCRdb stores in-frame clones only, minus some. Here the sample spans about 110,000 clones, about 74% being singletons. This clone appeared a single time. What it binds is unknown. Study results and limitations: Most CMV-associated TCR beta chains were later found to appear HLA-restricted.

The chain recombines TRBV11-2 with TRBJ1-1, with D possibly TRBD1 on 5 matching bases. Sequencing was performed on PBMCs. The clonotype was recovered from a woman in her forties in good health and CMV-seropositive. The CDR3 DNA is TGTGCCAGCAGCTTAGTAGGGGTGGACACTGAAGCTTTCTTT. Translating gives CASSLVGVDTEAFF.